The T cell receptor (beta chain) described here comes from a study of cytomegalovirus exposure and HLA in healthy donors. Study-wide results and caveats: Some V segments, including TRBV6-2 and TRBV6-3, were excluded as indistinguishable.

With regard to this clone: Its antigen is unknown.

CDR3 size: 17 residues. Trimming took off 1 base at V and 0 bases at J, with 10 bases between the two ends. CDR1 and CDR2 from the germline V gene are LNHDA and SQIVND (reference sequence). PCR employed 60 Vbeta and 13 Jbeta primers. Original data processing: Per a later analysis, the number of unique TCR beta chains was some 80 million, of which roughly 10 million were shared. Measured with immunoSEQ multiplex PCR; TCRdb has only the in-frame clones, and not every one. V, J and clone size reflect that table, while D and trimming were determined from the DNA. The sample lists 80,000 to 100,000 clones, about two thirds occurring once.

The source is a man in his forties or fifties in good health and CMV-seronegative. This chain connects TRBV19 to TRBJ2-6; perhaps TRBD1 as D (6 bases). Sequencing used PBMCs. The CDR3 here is CASSIGGQYSGANVLTF. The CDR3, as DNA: TGTGCCAGTAGTATAGGGGGGCAGTACTCTGGGGCCAACGTCCTGACTTTC.